This T cell receptor beta chain is from a study of blood T cell repertoires in COVID-19. Study as a whole: Acute-phase and convalescent COVID-19 samples originated in the United States, Italy and Spain.

Seattle patients were enrolled while actively infected and followed longitudinally. Germline V gives CDR1 SEHNR, CDR2 FQNEAQ (reference sequence). The CDR3 consists of 15 residues. Trimming left V 5 bases short and J 4 bases short, with 17 bases between. Per the authors' pipeline: Estimation of nucleated cell counts relied on the amplification of reference gene primers. Repertoires were generated with immunoSEQ multiplex PCR, while TCRdb's copy carries only in-frame clones and drops some. Clone size and the V and J calls come from that table; the DNA yielded D and trimming. The sample yields fewer than 200,000 clones, 81% seen once.

V gene TRBV7-9 combines with J gene TRBJ2-5, with D perhaps matching TRBD2 (5 bases). The sample comprised peripheral blood. The TCR comes from a woman at least 80 years old with COVID-19, enrolled during active disease. The CDR3 nucleotides are TGTGCCAGCAGCCCGGGTTCAGCGGTGGGAGAGACCCAGTACTTC. This encodes CASSPGSAVGETQYF.